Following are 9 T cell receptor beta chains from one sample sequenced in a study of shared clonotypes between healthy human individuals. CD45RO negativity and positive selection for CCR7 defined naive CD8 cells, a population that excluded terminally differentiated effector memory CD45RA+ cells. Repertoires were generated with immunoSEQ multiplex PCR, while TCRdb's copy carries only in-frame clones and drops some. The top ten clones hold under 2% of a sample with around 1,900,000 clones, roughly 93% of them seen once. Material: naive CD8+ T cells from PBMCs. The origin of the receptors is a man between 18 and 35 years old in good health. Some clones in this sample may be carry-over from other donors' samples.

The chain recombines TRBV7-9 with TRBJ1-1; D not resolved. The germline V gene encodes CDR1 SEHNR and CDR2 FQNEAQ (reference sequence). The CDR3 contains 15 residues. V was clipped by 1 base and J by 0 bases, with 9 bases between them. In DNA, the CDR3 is TGTGCCAGCAGCTTAGATGTAGGAATGAACACTGAAGCTTTCTTT. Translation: CASSLDVGMNTEAFF.

The CDR3 sequence: CASSQTPMEQFF. Here the CDR3 DNA reads TGTGCCAGCAGCCAGACCCCGATGGAGCAGTTCTTC. The chain is built from TRBV5-6 and TRBJ2-1; D remains unclear. The CDR3 runs 12 residues. With 4 bases removed from V and 10 bases from J, the gap between germline ends came to 12 bases. CDR1 is SGHDT and CDR2 is YYEEEE in the germline V gene.

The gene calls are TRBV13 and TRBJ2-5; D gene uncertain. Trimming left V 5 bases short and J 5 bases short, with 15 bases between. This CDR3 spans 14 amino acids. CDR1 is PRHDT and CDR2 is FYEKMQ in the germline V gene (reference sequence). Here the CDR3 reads CASSPSRLGETQYF. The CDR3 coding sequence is TGTGCCAGCAGCCCTTCTAGACTGGGGGAGACCCAGTACTTC.

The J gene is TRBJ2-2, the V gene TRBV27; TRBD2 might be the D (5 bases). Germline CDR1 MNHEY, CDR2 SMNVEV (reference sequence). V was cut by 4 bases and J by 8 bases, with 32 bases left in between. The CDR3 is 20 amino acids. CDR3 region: CASSSTTRNKLLLSGGELFF. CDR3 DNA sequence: TGTGCCAGCAGTTCCACGACAAGAAACAAGCTCTTATTATCGGGGGGGGAGCTGTTTTTT.

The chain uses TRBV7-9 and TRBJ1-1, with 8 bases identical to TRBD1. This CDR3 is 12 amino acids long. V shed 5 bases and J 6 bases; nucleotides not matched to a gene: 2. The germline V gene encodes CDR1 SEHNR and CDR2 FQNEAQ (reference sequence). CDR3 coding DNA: TGTGCCAGCAGCGAACAGGGGGCTGAAGCTTTCTTT. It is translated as CASSEQGAEAFF.

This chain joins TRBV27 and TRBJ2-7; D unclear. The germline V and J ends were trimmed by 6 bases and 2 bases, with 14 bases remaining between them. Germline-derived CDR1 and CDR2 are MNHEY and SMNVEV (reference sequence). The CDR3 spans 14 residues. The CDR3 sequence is CASSSATSPYEQYF. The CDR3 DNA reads TGTGCCAGCAGCTCCGCCACTTCCCCCTACGAGCAGTACTTC.

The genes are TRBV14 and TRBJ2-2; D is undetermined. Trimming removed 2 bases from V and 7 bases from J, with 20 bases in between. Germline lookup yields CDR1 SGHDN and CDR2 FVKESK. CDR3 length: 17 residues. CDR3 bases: TGTGCCAGCAGCCAACCCAAAGTTTTGCCTGATTACGGGGAGCTGTTTTTT. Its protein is CASSQPKVLPDYGELFF.

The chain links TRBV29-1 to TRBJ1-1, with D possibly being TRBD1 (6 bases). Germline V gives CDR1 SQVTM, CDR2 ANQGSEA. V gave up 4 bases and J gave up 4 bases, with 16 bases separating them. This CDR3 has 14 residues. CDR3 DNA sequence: TGCAGCGTTGTTCCCCGCCAGGGGTTCACTGAAGCTTTCTTT. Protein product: CSVVPRQGFTEAFF. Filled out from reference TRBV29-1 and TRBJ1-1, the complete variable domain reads SAVISQKPSRDICQRGTSLTIQCQVDSQVTMMFWYRQQPGQSLTLIATANQGSEATYESGFVIDKFPISRPNLTFSTLTVSNMSPEDSSIYLCSVVPRQGFTEAFFGQGTRLTVV.

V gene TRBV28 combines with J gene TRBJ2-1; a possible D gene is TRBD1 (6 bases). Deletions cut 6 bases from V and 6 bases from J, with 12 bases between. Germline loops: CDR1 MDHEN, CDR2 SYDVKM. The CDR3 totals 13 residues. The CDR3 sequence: CASRERGTNEQFF. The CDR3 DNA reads TGTGCCAGCAGGGAGAGGGGGACCAATGAGCAGTTCTTC.